The rows below give T cell receptor beta chains drawn from one sample of a study of PD-L1 blockade in urothelial cancer. The protocol was immunoSEQ multiplex PCR, while the TCRdb copy is restricted to in-frame clones and leaves out a portion. The sample has about 88,000 clones; 90% are singletons. Sequenced material: PBMCs, taken around atezolizumab (anti-PD-L1) treatment. The source of these receptors is a man aged 55 to 70 with urothelial cancer. Both conserved end residues are trimmed from each CDR3.

v_gene	j_gene	CDR3aa
TRBV5-6	TRBJ2-6	ASSLGAGANVLT
TRBV28	TRBJ2-2	ASRGQGNTGELF
TRBV19	TRBJ2-7	ASSTPGQGRYEQY
TRBV19	TRBJ1-2	ASSPESGVRYGYT
TRBV4-2	TRBJ2-3	ASSLTAGAGGTDTQY
TRBV21-1	TRBJ2-7	ASSSRRGRYDEQY
TRBV5-1	TRBJ2-3	ASSLNPGGTDTQY
TRBV9	TRBJ1-5	ASSVGAGNQPQH
TRBV19	TRBJ2-3	ASSSPTGRRTDTQY
TRBV28	TRBJ2-7	ASGTSGLSYEQY
TRBV4-2	TRBJ2-1	ASSQDWAGTAYNEQF
TRBV5-1	TRBJ2-1	ASSLTSGGPNEQF
TRBV15	TRBJ1-5	ATSRGARANQPQH
TRBV4-3	TRBJ2-3	ASSQGALPGTHTFSTDTQY
TRBV7-9	TRBJ2-7	ASSLISEQY
TRBV10-3	TRBJ2-2	AISDRTGGDTGELF
TRBV9	TRBJ2-3	ASTLAGLVDTQY
TRBV27	TRBJ2-7	ASSFLGQGYEQY
TRBV30	TRBJ1-5	AWSGTGGQQPQH
TRBV4-1	TRBJ1-2	ASSQESSGGGSDGWYGYT
TRBV5-1	TRBJ2-7	ASSLGGRASEQY
TRBV7-2	TRBJ2-7	ASSLVSGSSEQY
TRBV9	TRBJ2-2	ASSGGLNTGELF
TRBV5-1	TRBJ2-2	ASSTGLAGGLTGELF
TRBV7-2	TRBJ2-6	ASAPGGGANVLT
TRBV5-1	TRBJ1-5	ASSLVPGQSNQPQH
TRBV7-9	TRBJ2-7	ASSATSGGTEQY
TRBV6-6	TRBJ2-2	ASSSGQGNGELF
TRBV11-2	TRBJ1-2	ASSLVGTGDYGYT
TRBV20-1	TRBJ2-5	SIPFRETQY
TRBV11-2	TRBJ2-2	ASSLLAGAGELF
TRBV6-5	TRBJ2-7	ASSPDEGIYEQY
TRBV30	TRBJ2-3	ACTTSGGATDTQY
TRBV5-1	TRBJ2-1	ASSLEGASGGARRF
TRBV5-3	TRBJ1-1	ARSLYRDPMNTEAF
TRBV7-2	TRBJ2-1	ASSLGGGPYNEQF
TRBV2	TRBJ1-2	ASGLGLNYGYT
TRBV29-1	TRBJ2-1	SATGLAGVNEQF
TRBV30	TRBJ1-5	AWSKEPHYSNQPQH
TRBV10-3	TRBJ1-4	AISESSGPIREKLF
TRBV5-4	TRBJ1-2	ASRAVTGGFGYT
TRBV6-5	TRBJ1-4	ASSLDRGREKLF
TRBV7-2	TRBJ1-2	ASSGSGTGANYGYT
TRBV27	TRBJ2-7	ASSFEGLASSEQY
TRBV30	TRBJ1-2	AWGLPGVDGYT
TRBV28	TRBJ2-5	ASSFGALGRQETQY
TRBV5-1	TRBJ2-7	ASSLGAVGGSYEQY
TRBV7-9	TRBJ1-2	ASSIGQGGYGYT
TRBV30	TRBJ1-2	ARTLTPGGYGYT
TRBV6-1	TRBJ2-7	ASSERTGATYEQY
TRBV14	TRBJ2-2	ASSRTTSNTGELF
TRBV9	TRBJ2-1	ASSVEGGPYNEQF
TRBV4-3	TRBJ2-3	ASSARQVTGTDTQY
TRBV4-2	TRBJ2-5	ASSQGLLAGQETQY
TRBV20-1	TRBJ1-1	CGGAPTEAF
TRBV27	TRBJ2-3	ASSLSQLRTDTQY
TRBV9	TRBJ1-2	VPIHWDTTNYGYT